These T cell receptor beta chains were read from a single sample in a study of tumor-infiltrating lymphocytes in primary liver carcinoma. TCRdb used MiXCR to reprocess the multiplex PCR reads, holding one entry per CDR3 protein. The sample has about 75,000 distinct CDR3 sequences; approximately 69% are singletons. Sequenced: tumor-adjacent normal liver tissue. Source of these receptors: a man aged 40-49 years with primary liver carcinoma and hepatitis B virus infection. The CDR3 runs from the conserved cysteine through the conserved F or W. Fields, in order: clone size, D gene, J gene, V gene, CDR3 protein, CDR3 DNA. D genes are given only for firm matches. Some rows have no size entry. The others give once, few or many, or a class for an expanded clone.

>.|.|TRBJ2-1|TRBV12-3/TRBV12-4
CARARRGGDLLNEQFF
TGTGCCAGAGCCCGAAGGGGCGGGGATTTACTTAATGAGCAGTTCTTC
>medium-sized|TRBD1|TRBJ1-2|TRBV11-2
CASSFFPRGQGWPYGYTF
TGTGCCAGCAGCTTTTTTCCTAGGGGGCAGGGGTGGCCCTATGGCTACACCTTC
>.|.|TRBJ2-6|TRBV4-1
CAIGRGILELSGANVLAF
TGCGCCATCGGTCGAGGGATCCTCGAACTGTCTGGGGCCAACGTCCTGGCTTTC
>once|.|TRBJ2-7|TRBV6-6
CASNHETYGNYEQYF
TGTGCCAGCAATCACGAGACCTATGGGAACTACGAGCAGTACTTC
>.|.|TRBJ1-5|TRBV29-1
CSAGGGANHPRHF
TGCAGCGCCGGAGGGGGAGCGAATCATCCCCGGCATTTT
>.|.|TRBJ2-1|TRBV7-9
CAGSPPKVGFDNEQFF
TGTGCCGGCAGCCCCCCCAAAGTGGGGTTCGACAATGAGCAGTTCTTC
>.|TRBD2|TRBJ2-1|TRBV5-1
CASTLAGGYNEQFF
TGCGCCAGCACGTTAGCGGGAGGTTACAATGAGCAGTTCTTC
>.|TRBD1|TRBJ2-7|TRBV29-1
CSVVGQRVTYEQYF
TGCAGCGTTGTGGGACAGAGGGTAACCTACGAGCAGTACTTC
>.|.|TRBJ2-1|TRBV11-2
CAISLTQGERNEQFF
TGTGCCATCAGCTTAACCCAAGGAGAGCGGAATGAGCAGTTCTTC
>.|.|TRBJ1-4|TRBV4-2
CANSLGEKLFF
TGTGCCAACAGCCTAGGGGAGAAACTGTTTTTT
>.|.|TRBJ2-2|TRBV11-1
CASSLVLFGELFF
TGTGCCAGTAGCTTAGTACTCTTCGGGGAGCTGTTTTTT
>.|.|TRBJ2-7|TRBV6-6
CASSVGHTGHYEQYF
TGTGCCAGCAGTGTGGGACACACAGGGCATTACGAACAGTACTTC
>.|.|TRBJ2-3|TRBV6-5
CANGPPRDF
TGTGCCAACGGGCCCCCCCGGGATTTT
>.|.|TRBJ2-2|TRBV5-1
CATILHHRTNTGELFF
TGCGCCACCATCTTACATCACAGGACGAACACCGGGGAGCTGTTTTTT
>.|.|TRBJ1-2|TRBV6-5
CASSYLGHNYGYTF
TGCGCCAGCAGTTACTTAGGACATAACTATGGCTACACCTTC
>.|.|TRBJ2-1|TRBV6-1
CASSEGSVGHSF
TGTGCCAGCAGTGAAGGAAGCGTGGGGCACTCCTTC
>few|.|TRBJ2-3|TRBV10-2
CTSNGGATQYF
TGCACCAGCAACGGCGGTGCTACGCAGTATTTT
>.|.|TRBJ2-5|TRBV11-1
CASSFGGVSQETQYF
TGTGCCAGCAGCTTCGGCGGGGTCTCACAAGAGACCCAGTACTTC
>.|TRBD2|TRBJ2-1|TRBV11-2
CASSSDGPFSGTLYNEQFF
TGTGCCAGCAGCTCAGATGGACCATTCAGCGGGACCCTTTACAATGAGCAGTTCTTC
>few|TRBD2|TRBJ2-1|TRBV11-2
CASSLDRGGRFYNGQFF
TGTGCCAGCAGCTTAGATAGGGGCGGGAGGTTCTACAATGGGCAGTTCTTC
>.|.|TRBJ1-1|TRBV29-1
CSVRAGWVMNTEAFF
TGCAGTGTTCGGGCGGGGTGGGTAATGAACACTGAAGCTTTCTTT
>.|.|TRBJ2-7|TRBV11-2
CASSLSFRAGLKEQYF
TGTGCAAGCAGCTTAAGTTTTAGGGCGGGGTTGAAGGAGCAGTACTTC
>many|.|TRBJ2-3|TRBV28
CASSIRSALRDTQYF
TGTGCCAGCAGTATCCGAAGCGCCTTAAGAGATACGCAGTATTTT
>.|TRBD2|TRBJ2-5|TRBV11-2
CTSSLDPWSSGRGESQYF
TGCACCAGCAGCTTAGATCCGTGGTCTAGCGGGAGAGGAGAGTCCCAGTACTTC
>many|TRBD1|TRBJ1-2|TRBV19
CASSTEGAGYTF
TGTGCCAGTAGTACCGAGGGGGCTGGCTACACCTTC
>many|.|TRBJ2-1|TRBV13
CASSLGGNSYNEQFF
TGTGCCAGCAGCTTAGGGGGGAACTCCTACAATGAGCAGTTCTTC
>.|.|TRBJ2-2|TRBV6-1
CTSSDGSGGTGELFF
TGTACCAGTAGTGATGGGTCCGGAGGCACCGGGGAGCTGTTTTTT
>many|.|TRBJ2-6|TRBV6-6
CASSYGSGANVLTF
TGTGCCAGCAGTTACGGGTCGGGGGCCAACGTCCTGACTTTC